Below, 3 T cell receptor beta chains from the same sample are listed, as sequenced in a study of T cells after yellow fever vaccination. One entry per CDR3 protein, called by TCRdb with MiXCR from the 5' RACE reads. Among over 45,000 distinct CDR3 sequences, roughly 6.9% were seen once, and the ten largest hold around two fifths. Material: CD8+ T cells sorted from PBMCs, obtained on the day of the first yellow fever vaccination. These receptors all come from a young man who received the YFV17D yellow fever vaccine.

The table lists this clonotype with many counts. Here the CDR3 reads CASSVEGSTDTQYF. The CDR3 nucleotides read TGTGCCAGCAGCGTAGAGGGCAGCACAGATACGCAGTATTTT. The chain uses TRBV9 and TRBJ2-3; no clear D gene. The germline V and J ends were trimmed by 0 bases and 0 bases, with 5 bases remaining between them. Germline V gene data show CDR1 as SGDLS and CDR2 as YYNGEE. The CDR3 length is 14 residues. Supplemented by reference TRBV9 and TRBJ2-3, the full variable domain reads DSGVTQTPKHLITATGQRVTLRCSPRSGDLSVYWYQQSLDQGLQFLIQYYNGEERAKGNILERFSAQQFPDLHSELNLSSLELGDSALYFCASSVEGSTDTQYFGPGTRLTVL.

The chain uses TRBV2 and TRBJ1-1; tentatively, D is TRBD1 (6 bases). CDR1 and CDR2 (germline): SNHLY, FYNNEI. The length of the CDR3 is 13 residues. V shed 11 bases and J shed 4 bases, with 17 bases lying between them. The CDR3 DNA follows: TGTGCCGGAGGGGGGGGCGGTGGCACTGAAGCTTTCTTT. Its protein product is CAGGGGGGTEAFF.

Many counts were recorded for this clonotype. This sequence joins TRBV7-3 and TRBJ2-1; D might be TRBD2 (6 bases). V dropped 6 bases and J dropped 0 bases, with 12 bases sitting between them. Germline loops: CDR1 SGHTA, CDR2 FQGTGA. The CDR3 totals 15 residues. For the CDR3, the DNA is TGTGCCAGCAGTGCTCTCGGGGGCTCCTACAATGAGCAGTTCTTC. Translated, it gives CASSALGGSYNEQFF.